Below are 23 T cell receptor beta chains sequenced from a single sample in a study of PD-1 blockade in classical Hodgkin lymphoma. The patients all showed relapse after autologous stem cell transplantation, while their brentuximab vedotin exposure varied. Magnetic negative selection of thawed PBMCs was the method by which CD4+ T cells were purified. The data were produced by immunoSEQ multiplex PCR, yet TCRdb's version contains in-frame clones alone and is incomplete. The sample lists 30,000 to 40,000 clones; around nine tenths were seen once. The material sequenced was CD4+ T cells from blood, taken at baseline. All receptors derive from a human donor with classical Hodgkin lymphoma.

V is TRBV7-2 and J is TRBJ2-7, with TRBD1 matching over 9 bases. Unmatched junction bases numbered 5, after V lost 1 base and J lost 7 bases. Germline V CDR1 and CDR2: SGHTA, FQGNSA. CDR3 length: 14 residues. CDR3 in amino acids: CASSLVGTGTEQYF. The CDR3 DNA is TGTGCCAGCAGCTTAGTAGGGACAGGGACGGAGCAGTACTTC.

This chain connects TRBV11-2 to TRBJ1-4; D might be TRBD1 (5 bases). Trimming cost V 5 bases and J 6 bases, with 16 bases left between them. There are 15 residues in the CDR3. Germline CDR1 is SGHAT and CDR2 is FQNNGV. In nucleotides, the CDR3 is TGTGCCAGCAGCGCCCAGGGAGGGAGGGATGAAAAACTGTTTTTT. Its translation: CASSAQGGRDEKLFF.

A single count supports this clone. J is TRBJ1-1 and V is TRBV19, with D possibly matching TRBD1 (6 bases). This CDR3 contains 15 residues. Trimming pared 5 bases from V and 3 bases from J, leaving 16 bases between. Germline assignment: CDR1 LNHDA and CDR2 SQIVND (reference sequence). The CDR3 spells CASSAQTGMDTEAFF. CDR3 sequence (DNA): TGTGCCAGTAGTGCTCAAACAGGGATGGACACTGAAGCTTTCTTT.

CDR3 sequence (DNA): TGTGCCAGTTCAGAGCGGACAGCAAGGGGCACTGAAGCTTTCTTT. Translated, it gives CASSERTARGTEAFF. The chain uses TRBV28 and TRBJ1-1; TRBD1 might be the D (6 bases). The CDR3 sequence is 15 residues long. The V gene's germline CDR1 is MDHEN and CDR2 SYDVKM. Trimming removed 9 bases at V and 4 bases at J, with 21 bases between.

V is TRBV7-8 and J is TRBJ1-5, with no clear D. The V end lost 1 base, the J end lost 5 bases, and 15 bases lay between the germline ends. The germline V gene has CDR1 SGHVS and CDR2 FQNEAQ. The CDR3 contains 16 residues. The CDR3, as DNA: TGTGCCAGCAGCTTAGTTGTACGGGGAGGGCATCAGCCCCAGCATTTT. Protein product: CASSLVVRGGHQPQHF. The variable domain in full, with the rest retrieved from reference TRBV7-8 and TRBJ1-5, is GAGVSQSPRYKVAKRGQDVALRCDPISGHVSLFWYQQALGQGPEFLTYFQNEAQLDKSGLPSDRFFAERPEGSVSTLKIQRTQQEDSAVYLCASSLVVRGGHQPQHFGDGTRLSIL.

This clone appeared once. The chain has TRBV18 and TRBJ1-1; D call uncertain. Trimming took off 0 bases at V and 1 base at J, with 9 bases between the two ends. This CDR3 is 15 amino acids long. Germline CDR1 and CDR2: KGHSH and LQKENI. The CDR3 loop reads CASSPPFSQNTEAFF. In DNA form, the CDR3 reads TGTGCCAGCTCACCACCCTTTAGTCAGAACACTGAAGCTTTCTTT.

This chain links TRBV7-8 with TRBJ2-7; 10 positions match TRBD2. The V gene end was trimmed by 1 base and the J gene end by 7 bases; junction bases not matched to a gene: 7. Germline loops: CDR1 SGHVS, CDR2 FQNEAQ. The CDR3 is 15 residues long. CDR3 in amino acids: CASSLGASGSREQYF. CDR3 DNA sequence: TGTGCCAGCAGCTTAGGGGCTAGCGGGAGCAGGGAGCAGTACTTC.

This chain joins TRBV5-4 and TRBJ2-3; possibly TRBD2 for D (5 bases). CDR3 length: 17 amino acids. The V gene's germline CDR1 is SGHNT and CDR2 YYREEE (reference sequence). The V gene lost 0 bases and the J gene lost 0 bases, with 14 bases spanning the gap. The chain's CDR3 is CASSLGVSGTSTDTQYF. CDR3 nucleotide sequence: TGTGCCAGCAGCTTGGGGGTCAGCGGCACTAGCACAGATACGCAGTATTTT.

This CDR3 reads CASSVDQGYNGYTF. DNA of the CDR3: TGTGCCAGCAGCGTCGATCAGGGATATAATGGCTACACCTTC. The chain joins TRBV7-9 to TRBJ1-2, with a possible D match to TRBD1 (5 bases). Germline CDR1 and CDR2: SEHNR and FQNEAQ (reference sequence). The V gene lost 5 bases and the J gene lost 6 bases, with 16 bases spanning the gap. The CDR3 is made up of 14 amino acids.

The CDR3 DNA follows: TGCGCCAGCAGCGCGACAGGGTTCCAAGAGACCCAGTACTTC. It specifies CASSATGFQETQYF. The chain is built from TRBV5-1 and TRBJ2-5; 7 positions agree with TRBD1. Germline-derived CDR1 and CDR2 are SGHRS and YFSETQ. V was clipped by 4 bases and J by 1 base; unmatched bases: 4. The CDR3 loop spans 14 amino acids.

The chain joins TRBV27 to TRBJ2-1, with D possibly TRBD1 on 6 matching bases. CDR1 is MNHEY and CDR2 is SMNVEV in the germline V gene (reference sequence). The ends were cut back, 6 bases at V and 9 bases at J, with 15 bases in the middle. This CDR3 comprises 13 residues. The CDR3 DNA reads TGTGCCAGCAGCCAAACAGGGCTGGGTGAGCAGTTCTTC. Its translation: CASSQTGLGEQFF.

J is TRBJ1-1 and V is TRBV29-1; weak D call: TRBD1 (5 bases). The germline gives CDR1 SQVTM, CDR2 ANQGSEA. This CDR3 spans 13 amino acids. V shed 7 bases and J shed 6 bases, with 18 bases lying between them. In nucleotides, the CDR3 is TGCAGCGCCCCCGGGAGGGGCTTGGCTGAAGCTTTCTTT. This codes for CSAPGRGLAEAFF.

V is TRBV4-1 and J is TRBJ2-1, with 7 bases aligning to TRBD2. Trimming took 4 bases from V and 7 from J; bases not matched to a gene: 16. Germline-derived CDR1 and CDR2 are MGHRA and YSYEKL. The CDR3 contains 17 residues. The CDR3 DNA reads TGCGCCAGCAGCCGTCAAGGACTAGTCTTGTTGGGGAATGAGCAGTTCTTC. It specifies CASSRQGLVLLGNEQFF.

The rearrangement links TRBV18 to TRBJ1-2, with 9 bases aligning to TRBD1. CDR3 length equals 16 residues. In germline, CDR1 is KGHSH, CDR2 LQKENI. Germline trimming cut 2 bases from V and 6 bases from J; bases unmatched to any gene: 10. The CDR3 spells CASSPATGGIGDGYTF. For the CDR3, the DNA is TGTGCCAGCTCACCAGCCACAGGGGGCATCGGGGATGGCTACACCTTC.

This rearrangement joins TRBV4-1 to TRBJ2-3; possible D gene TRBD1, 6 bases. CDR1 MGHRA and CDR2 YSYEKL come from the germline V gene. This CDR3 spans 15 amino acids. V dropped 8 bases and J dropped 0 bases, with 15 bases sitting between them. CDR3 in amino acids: CASGGGATSTDTQYF. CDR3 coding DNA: TGCGCCAGCGGGGGCGGAGCAACTAGCACAGATACGCAGTATTTT.

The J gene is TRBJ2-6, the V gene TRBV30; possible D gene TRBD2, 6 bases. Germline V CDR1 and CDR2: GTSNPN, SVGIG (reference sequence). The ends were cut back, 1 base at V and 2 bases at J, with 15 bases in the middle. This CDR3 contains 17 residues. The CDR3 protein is CAWSGTTSGAGANVLTF. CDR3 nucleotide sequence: TGTGCCTGGAGTGGGACCACATCGGGGGCTGGGGCCAACGTCCTGACTTTC.

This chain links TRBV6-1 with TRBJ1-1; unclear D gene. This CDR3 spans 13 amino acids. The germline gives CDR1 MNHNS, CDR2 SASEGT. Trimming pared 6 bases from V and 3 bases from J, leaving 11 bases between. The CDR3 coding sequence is TGTGCCAGCAGACGAGGGAAGGACACTGAAGCTTTCTTT. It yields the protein CASRRGKDTEAFF.

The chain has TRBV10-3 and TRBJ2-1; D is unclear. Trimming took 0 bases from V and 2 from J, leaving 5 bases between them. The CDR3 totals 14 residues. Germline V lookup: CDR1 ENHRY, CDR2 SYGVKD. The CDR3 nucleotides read TGTGCCATCAGTGAGTCGAGTCCCTACAATGAGCAGTTCTTC. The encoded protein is CAISESSPYNEQFF.

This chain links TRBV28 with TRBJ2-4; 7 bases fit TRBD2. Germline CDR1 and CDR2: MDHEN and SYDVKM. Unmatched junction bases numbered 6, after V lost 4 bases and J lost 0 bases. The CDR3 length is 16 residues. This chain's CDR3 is CASSSERGIAKNIQYF. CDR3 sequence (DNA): TGTGCCAGCAGTTCTGAGCGGGGAATAGCCAAAAACATTCAGTACTTC.

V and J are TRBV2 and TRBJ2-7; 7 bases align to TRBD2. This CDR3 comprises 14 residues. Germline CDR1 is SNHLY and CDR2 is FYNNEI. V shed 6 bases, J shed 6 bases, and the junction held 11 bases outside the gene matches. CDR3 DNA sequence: TGTGCCAGCAGAGGTTGGGCGGGAGTCGGCGAGCAGTACTTC. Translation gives CASRGWAGVGEQYF.

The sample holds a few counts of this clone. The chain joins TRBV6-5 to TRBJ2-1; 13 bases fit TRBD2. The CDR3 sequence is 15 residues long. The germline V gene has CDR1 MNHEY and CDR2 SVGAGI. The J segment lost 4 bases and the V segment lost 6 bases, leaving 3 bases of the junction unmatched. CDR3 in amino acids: CASSPTSGGYNEQFF. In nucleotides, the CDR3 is TGTGCCAGCAGCCCGACTAGCGGGGGGTACAATGAGCAGTTCTTC.

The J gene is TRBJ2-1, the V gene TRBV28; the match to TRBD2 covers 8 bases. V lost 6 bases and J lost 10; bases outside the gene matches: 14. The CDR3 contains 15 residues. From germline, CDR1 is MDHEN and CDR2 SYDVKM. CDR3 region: CASRSAGTRVREQFF. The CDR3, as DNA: TGTGCCAGCAGATCTGCGGGGACTAGGGTCCGAGAGCAGTTCTTC.

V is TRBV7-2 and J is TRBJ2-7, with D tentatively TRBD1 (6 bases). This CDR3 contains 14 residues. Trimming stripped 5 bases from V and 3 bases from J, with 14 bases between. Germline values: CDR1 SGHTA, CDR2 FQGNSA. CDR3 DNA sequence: TGTGCCAGCAGCACCAGGGGTACCCACTACGAGCAGTACTTC. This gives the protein CASSTRGTHYEQYF.